Each of the 3 T cell receptor beta chains below was sequenced from the same sample in a study of vaccination effects on CD4 cells after COVID-19. Data came from immunoSEQ multiplex PCR; TCRdb stores just in-frame clones and leaves some out. Of about 14,000 clones in the sample, around 72% were seen once. Expansion of antigen-specific CD4+ T cells with viral peptide pools was carried out by the ViraFEST assay before sequencing. Scientists isolated CD4+ T cells after an approximately 9-day culture period ended. Every participant took two doses of the BNT162b2 or mRNA-1273 vaccine. The antigens of these receptors remain unknown. The input for sequencing was CD4+ T cells from PBMCs cultured with SARS-CoV-2 spike peptides, taken after COVID-19 vaccination. These receptors were taken from a human donor who received a COVID-19 vaccine.

This clone has more than one count but fewer than ten. Sequence at one end of the junction differs from germline and may be a read error. V and J are TRBV19 and TRBJ1-2; perhaps TRBD1 as D (6 bases). CDR1 is LNHDA, CDR2 SQIVND, per germline (reference sequence). This CDR3 contains 13 residues. CDR3 sequence: CASSTQGLYAYTF. The CDR3 DNA follows: TGTGCCAGTAGCACCCAGGGGCTCTATGCCTACACCTTC.

This clone was detected once. This sequence joins TRBV2 and TRBJ1-1, with D possibly matching TRBD1 (5 bases). V was clipped by 3 bases and J by 0 bases, with 8 bases between them. Germline V gene sequence: CDR1 SNHLY, CDR2 FYNNEI. The CDR3 sequence is 14 residues long. DNA for the CDR3: TGTGCCAGCAGTGATGGACACCTGAACACTGAAGCTTTCTTT. Protein product: CASSDGHLNTEAFF.

The CDR3, as DNA: TGTGCCACCAGTGAGAATGGGGGGGCCGGAGAGACCCAGTACTTC. Residues: CATSENGGAGETQYF. The chain joins TRBV24-1 to TRBJ2-5; perhaps TRBD2 as D (7 bases). In germline, CDR1 is KGHDR, CDR2 SFDVKD. The CDR3 has 15 amino acids. Trimming removed 4 bases from V and 4 bases from J, with 15 bases in between.